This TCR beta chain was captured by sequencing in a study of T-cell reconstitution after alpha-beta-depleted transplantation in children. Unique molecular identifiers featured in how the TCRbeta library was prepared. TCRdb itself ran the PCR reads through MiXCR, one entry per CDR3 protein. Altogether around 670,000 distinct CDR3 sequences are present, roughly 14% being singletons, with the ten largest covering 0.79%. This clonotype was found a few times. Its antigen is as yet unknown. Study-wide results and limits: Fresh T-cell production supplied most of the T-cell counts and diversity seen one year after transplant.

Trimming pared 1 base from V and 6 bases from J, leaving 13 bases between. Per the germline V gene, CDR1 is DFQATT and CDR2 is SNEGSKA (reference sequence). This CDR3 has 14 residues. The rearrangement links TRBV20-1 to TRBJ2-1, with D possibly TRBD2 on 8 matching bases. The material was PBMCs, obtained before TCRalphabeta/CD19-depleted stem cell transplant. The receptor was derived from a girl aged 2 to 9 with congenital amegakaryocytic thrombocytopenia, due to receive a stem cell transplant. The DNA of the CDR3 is TGCAGTGCTAGAGTACAGGGGACTAGCAATGAGCAGTTCTTC. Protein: CSARVQGTSNEQFF.